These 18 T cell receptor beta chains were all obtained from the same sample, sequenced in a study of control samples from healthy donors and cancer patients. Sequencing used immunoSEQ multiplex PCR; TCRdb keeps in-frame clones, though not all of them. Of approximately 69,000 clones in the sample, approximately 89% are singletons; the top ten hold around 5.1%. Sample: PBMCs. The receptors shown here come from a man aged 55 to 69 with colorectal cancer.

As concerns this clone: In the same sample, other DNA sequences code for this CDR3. The CDR3 region is CASSPGQQETQYF. In DNA, the CDR3 is TGTGCCAGCTCACCTGGACAGCAAGAGACCCAGTACTTC. The rearrangement links TRBV18 to TRBJ2-5, with D perhaps TRBD1 (6 bases). V was clipped by 3 bases and J by 2 bases, with 7 bases between them. This CDR3 region has 13 residues. Germline V gene data show CDR1 as KGHSH and CDR2 as LQKENI.

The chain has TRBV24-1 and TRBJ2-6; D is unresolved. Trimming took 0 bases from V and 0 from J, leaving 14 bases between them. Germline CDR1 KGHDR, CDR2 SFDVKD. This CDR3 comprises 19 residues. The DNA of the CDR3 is TGTGCCACCAGTGATTTGCGGGTGACTGAGAGCTCTGGGGCCAACGTCCTGACTTTC. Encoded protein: CATSDLRVTESSGANVLTF.

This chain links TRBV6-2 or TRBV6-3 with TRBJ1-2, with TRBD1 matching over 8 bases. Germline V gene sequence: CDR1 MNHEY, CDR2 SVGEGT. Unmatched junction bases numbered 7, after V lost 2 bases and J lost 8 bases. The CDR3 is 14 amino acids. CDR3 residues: CASSYLGQGWGYTF. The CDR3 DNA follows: TGTGCCAGCAGTTACCTCGGACAGGGCTGGGGCTACACCTTC.

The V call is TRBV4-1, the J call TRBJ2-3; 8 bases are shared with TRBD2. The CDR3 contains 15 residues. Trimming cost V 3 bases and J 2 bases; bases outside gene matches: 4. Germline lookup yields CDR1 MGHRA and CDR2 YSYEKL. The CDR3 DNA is TGCGCCAGCAGCCAGGAGCGGGGGTACACAGATACGCAGTATTTT. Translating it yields CASSQERGYTDTQYF.

The CDR3 loop reads CASSQGLETQYF. CDR3 coding DNA: TGTGCCAGCAGCCAGGGATTAGAGACCCAGTACTTC. The chain couples TRBV12-3 or TRBV12-4 to TRBJ2-5, with a possible D match to TRBD1 (5 bases). Trimming removed 6 bases at V and 4 bases at J, with 9 bases between. CDR3 length: 12 residues.

This chain's CDR3 is CASSYEGYTEAFF. In nucleotides, the CDR3 is TGTGCCAGCAGTTACGAGGGATACACTGAAGCTTTCTTT. This chain joins TRBV6-5 and TRBJ1-1; D not certain. This CDR3 has 13 residues. The V gene lost 2 bases and the J gene lost 3 bases, with 7 bases spanning the gap. CDR1 is MNHEY and CDR2 is SVGAGI in the germline V gene.

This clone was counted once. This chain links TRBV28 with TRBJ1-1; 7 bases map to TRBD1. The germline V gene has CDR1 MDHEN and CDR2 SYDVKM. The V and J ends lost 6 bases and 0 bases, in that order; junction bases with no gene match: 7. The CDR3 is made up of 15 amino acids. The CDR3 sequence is CASRPATGMNTEAFF. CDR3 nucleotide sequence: TGTGCCAGCAGGCCGGCGACAGGGATGAACACTGAAGCTTTCTTT.

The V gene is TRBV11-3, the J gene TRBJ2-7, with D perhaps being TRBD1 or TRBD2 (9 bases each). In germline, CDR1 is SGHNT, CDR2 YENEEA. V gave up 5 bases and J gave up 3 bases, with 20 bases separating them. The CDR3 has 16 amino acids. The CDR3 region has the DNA TGTGCCAGCAGCCCGCGGGGGGGACAGGGTAACTACGAGCAGTACTTC. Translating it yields CASSPRGGQGNYEQYF.

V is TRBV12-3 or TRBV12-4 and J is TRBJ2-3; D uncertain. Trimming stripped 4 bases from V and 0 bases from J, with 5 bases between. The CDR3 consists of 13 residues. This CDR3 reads CASSSASTDTQYF. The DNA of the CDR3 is TGTGCCAGCAGTTCCGCTAGCACAGATACGCAGTATTTT.

The CDR3 sequence is CASSYTSGQETQYF. The CDR3 DNA follows: TGTGCCAGCAGCTACACTAGCGGTCAAGAGACCCAGTACTTC. J is TRBJ2-5 and V is TRBV11-2; the match to TRBD2 covers 8 bases. This CDR3 has 14 residues. Trimming took 4 bases from V and 2 from J; bases not matched to a gene: 3. Germline CDR1 reads SGHAT; CDR2 reads FQNNGV.

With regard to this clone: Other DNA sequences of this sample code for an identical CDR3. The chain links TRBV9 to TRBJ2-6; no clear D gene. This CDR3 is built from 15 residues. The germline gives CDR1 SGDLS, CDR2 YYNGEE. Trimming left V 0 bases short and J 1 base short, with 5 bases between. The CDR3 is CASSVEGSGANVLTF. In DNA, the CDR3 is TGTGCCAGCAGCGTAGAAGGGTCTGGGGCCAACGTCCTGACTTTC.

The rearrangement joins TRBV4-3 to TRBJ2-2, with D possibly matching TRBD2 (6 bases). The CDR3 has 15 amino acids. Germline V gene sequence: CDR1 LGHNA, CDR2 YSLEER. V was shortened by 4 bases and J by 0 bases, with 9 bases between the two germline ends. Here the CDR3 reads CASSPGLTNTGELFF. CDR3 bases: TGCGCCAGCAGCCCGGGACTCACGAACACCGGGGAGCTGTTTTTT.

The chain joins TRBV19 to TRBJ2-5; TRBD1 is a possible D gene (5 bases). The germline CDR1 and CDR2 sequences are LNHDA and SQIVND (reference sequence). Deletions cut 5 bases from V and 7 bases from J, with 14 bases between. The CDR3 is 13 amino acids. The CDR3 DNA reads TGTGCCAGTAGTGATGACAGCCTCCGGACCCAGTACTTC. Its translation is CASSDDSLRTQYF. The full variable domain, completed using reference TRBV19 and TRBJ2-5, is DGGITQSPKYLFRKEGQNVTLSCEQNLNHDAMYWYRQDPGQGLRLIYYSQIVNDFQKGDIAEGYSVSREKKESFPLTVTSAQKNPTAFYLCASSDDSLRTQYFGPGTRLLVL.

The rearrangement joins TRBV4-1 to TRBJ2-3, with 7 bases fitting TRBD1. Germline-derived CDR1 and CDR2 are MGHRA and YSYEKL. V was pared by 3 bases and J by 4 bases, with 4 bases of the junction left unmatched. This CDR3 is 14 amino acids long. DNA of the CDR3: TGCGCCAGCAGCCACACGACAGGGTCAGATACGCAGTATTTT. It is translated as CASSHTTGSDTQYF.

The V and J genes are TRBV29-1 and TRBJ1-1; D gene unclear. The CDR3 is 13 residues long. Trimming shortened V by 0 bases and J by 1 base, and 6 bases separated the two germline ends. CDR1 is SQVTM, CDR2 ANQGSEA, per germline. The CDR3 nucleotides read TGCAGCGTTGAAGAGGGCGGGAACACTGAAGCTTTCTTT. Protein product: CSVEEGGNTEAFF.

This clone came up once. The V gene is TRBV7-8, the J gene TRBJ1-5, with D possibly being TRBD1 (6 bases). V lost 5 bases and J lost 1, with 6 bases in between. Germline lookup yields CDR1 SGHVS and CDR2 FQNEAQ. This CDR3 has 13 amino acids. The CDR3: CASSTGSNQPQHF. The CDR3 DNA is TGTGCCAGCAGCACAGGGAGCAATCAGCCCCAGCATTTT.

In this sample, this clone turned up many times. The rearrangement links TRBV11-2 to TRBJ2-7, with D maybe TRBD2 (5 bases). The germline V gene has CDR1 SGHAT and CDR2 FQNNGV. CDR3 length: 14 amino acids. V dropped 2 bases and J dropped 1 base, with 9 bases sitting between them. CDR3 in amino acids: CASSLLAGSYEQYF. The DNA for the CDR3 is TGTGCCAGCAGCTTATTGGCGGGTTCCTACGAGCAGTACTTC.

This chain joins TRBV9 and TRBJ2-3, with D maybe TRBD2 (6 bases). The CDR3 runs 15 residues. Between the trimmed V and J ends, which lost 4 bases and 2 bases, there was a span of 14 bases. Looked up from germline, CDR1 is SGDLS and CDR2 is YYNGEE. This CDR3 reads CASSPPGLHTDTQYF. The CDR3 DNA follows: TGTGCCAGCAGCCCGCCGGGACTCCACACAGATACGCAGTATTTT. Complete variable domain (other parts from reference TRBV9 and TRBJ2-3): DSGVTQTPKHLITATGQRVTLRCSPRSGDLSVYWYQQSLDQGLQFLIQYYNGEERAKGNILERFSAQQFPDLHSELNLSSLELGDSALYFCASSPPGLHTDTQYFGPGTRLTVL.